A single sample is the source of the 22 T cell receptor beta chains below, sequenced in a study of T-cell memory formation after mild COVID-19. TCRdb independently ran MiXCR on the 5' RACE reads; one entry per CDR3 protein. In the table there are 550,000 to 600,000 distinct CDR3 sequences, 17% of which are singletons. Sequencing used PBMCs or a T cell subset sorted from them (not recorded which). The source of these receptors is an adult woman who had mild COVID-19 (a few samples of this study predate the infection). Cell type and time point are not known.

The table lists this clonotype with many counts. V usage is TRBV9 and J usage is TRBJ2-3, with D possibly TRBD2 on 6 matching bases. The CDR3 spans 14 residues. Germline V gene sequence: CDR1 SGDLS, CDR2 YYNGEE. Trimming removed 0 bases at V and 2 bases at J, with 7 bases between. DNA of the CDR3: TGTGCCAGCAGCGTAGCGGGAGCCACAGATACGCAGTATTTT. Amino acid sequence: CASSVAGATDTQYF.

The genes are TRBV13 and TRBJ2-7, with a possible D match to TRBD1 (5 bases). The CDR3 length is 14 residues. V dropped 3 bases and J dropped 6 bases, with 15 bases sitting between them. CDR1 and CDR2 from the germline V gene are PRHDT and FYEKMQ (reference sequence). The CDR3 is CASSFGQGPLEQYF. In DNA form, the CDR3 reads TGTGCCAGCAGCTTCGGTCAGGGTCCTCTCGAGCAGTACTTC.

This clonotype was recorded a few times. This chain joins TRBV5-1 and TRBJ2-4; D is perhaps TRBD1 or TRBD2 (5 bases each). CDR1 and CDR2 from the germline V gene are SGHRS and YFSETQ. Trimming left V 0 bases short and J 3 bases short, with 22 bases between. This CDR3 has 19 amino acids. This CDR3 reads CASSLGSASGYPVKNIQYF. CDR3 nucleotides: TGCGCCAGCAGCTTGGGTAGCGCCTCAGGGTATCCAGTCAAAAACATTCAGTACTTC.

This clonotype was observed a few times. CDR3 in DNA: TGTGCCAGCAGTATCCGGGACAGGGATTATGGCTACACCTTC. Translated, it gives CASSIRDRDYGYTF. The rearrangement uses TRBV6-5 and TRBJ1-2; 9 bases fit TRBD1. Trimming removed 5 bases from V and 5 bases from J; junction bases left unmatched: 6. The CDR3 contains 14 residues. Germline-derived CDR1 and CDR2 are MNHEY and SVGAGI.

The sample holds a few counts of this clonotype. J is TRBJ2-2 and V is TRBV5-1; D is uncertain. Germline CDR1 SGHRS, CDR2 YFSETQ. The germline V and J ends were trimmed by 3 bases and 6 bases, with 15 bases remaining between them. CDR3 length equals 15 residues. The CDR3 here is CASSSPSAASGELFF. The DNA for the CDR3 is TGCGCCAGCAGCTCCCCCTCGGCAGCCTCCGGGGAGCTGTTTTTT.

This clonotype was detected a few times. The chain couples TRBV27 to TRBJ1-1; D is unresolved. This CDR3 spans 12 amino acids. CDR1 is MNHEY, CDR2 SMNVEV, per germline (reference sequence). V lost 8 bases, J lost 5 bases, and 12 bases lay in between. In DNA, the CDR3 is TGTGCCAGCGGGAGAAAGGTGACTGAAGCTTTCTTT. Translated: CASGRKVTEAFF.

The chain links TRBV5-1 to TRBJ1-2, with TRBD1 as a possible D gene (5 bases). Germline CDR1 is SGHRS and CDR2 is YFSETQ. The CDR3 sequence is 14 residues long. The V end lost 0 bases, the J end lost 7 bases, and 13 bases lay between the germline ends. The DNA of the CDR3 is TGCGCCAGCAGCTTGGCCGGGGCTTCCCCTGGCTACACCTTC. Its translation: CASSLAGASPGYTF.

This clonotype occurred a few times. This chain connects TRBV6-6 to TRBJ1-1, with 7 bases that match TRBD1. In germline, CDR1 is MNHNY, CDR2 SVGAGI (reference sequence). This CDR3 is built from 12 residues. V gave up 11 bases and J gave up 2 bases; unmatched junction bases: 5. The CDR3 coding sequence is TGTGCCTCCACAGGGGATAACACTGAAGCTTTCTTT. Translation: CASTGDNTEAFF.

In this sample, this clonotype turned up a few times. The chain recombines TRBV3-1 with TRBJ2-3; D is undetermined. Germline V lookup: CDR1 LGHDT, CDR2 YNNKEL (reference sequence). The CDR3 totals 13 residues. The V and J ends lost 9 bases and 0 bases respectively, with 10 bases between them. CDR3 DNA: TGTGCCAGTGGAAAACGAAGCACAGATACGCAGTATTTT. Protein: CASGKRSTDTQYF.

This clonotype was seen a handful of times. This rearrangement joins TRBV29-1 to TRBJ2-1; D perhaps matches TRBD2 (6 bases). Trimming cost V 3 bases and J 1 base, with 13 bases left between them. Germline CDR1 reads SQVTM; CDR2 reads ANQGSEA. The length of the CDR3 is 15 residues. The CDR3 spells CSVDVAVRSYNEQFF. CDR3 coding DNA: TGCAGCGTTGACGTAGCGGTGAGGTCCTACAATGAGCAGTTCTTC.

The V and J genes are TRBV6-6 and TRBJ2-7; TRBD1 or TRBD2 may be the D gene (6 bases each). With 5 bases removed from V and 3 bases from J, the gap between germline ends came to 14 bases. CDR3 length: 14 amino acids. The V gene's germline CDR1 is MNHNY and CDR2 SVGAGI (reference sequence). CDR3 sequence reads: CASSPGAGNYEQYF. The CDR3 DNA sequence: TGTGCCAGCAGTCCAGGGGCGGGAAACTACGAGCAGTACTTC.

The sample holds a few counts of this clonotype. This chain joins TRBV29-1 and TRBJ2-2; TRBD1 agrees at 10 bases. This CDR3 region has 16 residues. The ends lost 0 bases at V and 5 bases at J; junction bases unmatched: 6. Germline loops: CDR1 SQVTM, CDR2 ANQGSEA. Written as DNA, the CDR3 is TGCAGCGTTGAAGAACGACAGGGGGCAAGAACCGGGGAGCTGTTTTTT. Amino acid sequence: CSVEERQGARTGELFF.

A note on this clonotype: One junction end does not reproduce the germline sequence, and a read error may be involved. This chain connects TRBV7-9 to TRBJ1-1; 10 nucleotides line up with TRBD1. This CDR3 comprises 13 residues. From germline, CDR1 is SEHNR and CDR2 FQNEAQ (reference sequence). Here the CDR3 reads CASSKTGGTEVFF. CDR3 coding DNA: TGTGCCAGCAGTAAGACAGGGGGCACTGAAGTTTTCTTT.

This clonotype was seen only a few times. This chain connects TRBV5-1 to TRBJ2-7; 9 bases line up with TRBD1. This CDR3 is built from 14 residues. CDR1 is SGHRS and CDR2 is YFSETQ in the germline V gene. After removal of 4 bases from V and 2 bases from J, the junction contained 4 bases not matched to a gene. Written as DNA, the CDR3 is TGCGCCAGCAGCACGGGACAGGGTACCTACGAGCAGTACTTC. Amino acids: CASSTGQGTYEQYF.

This clonotype was observed a handful of times. CDR3 region: CASSLPLGTSGSGAGNEQFF. The CDR3 DNA sequence: TGTGCCAGCAGCTTACCCCTCGGGACTAGCGGTTCCGGGGCCGGGAATGAGCAGTTCTTC. The rearrangement uses TRBV7-3 and TRBJ2-1, with 11 bases lining up with TRBD2. V lost 2 bases, J lost 7 bases, and 19 bases stayed unmatched. The CDR3 sequence is 20 residues long. Germline values: CDR1 SGHTA, CDR2 FQGTGA.

This clonotype was seen more than once but under ten times. J is TRBJ1-1 and V is TRBV27; D is possibly TRBD1 (6 bases). The CDR3 length is 13 residues. V was cut by 8 bases and J by 0 bases, with 10 bases left in between. Germline V gene lookup returns CDR1 MNHEY and CDR2 SMNVEV (reference sequence). As DNA, the CDR3 is TGTGCCAGCGGGTGGACAGTGAACACTGAAGCTTTCTTT. Amino acids: CASGWTVNTEAFF.

The chain uses TRBV20-1 and TRBJ2-3, with 9 bases lining up with TRBD2. The CDR3 is made up of 15 amino acids. V was clipped by 6 bases and J by 10 bases; unmatched bases: 17. CDR1 is DFQATT and CDR2 is SNEGSKA in the germline V gene (reference sequence). The CDR3 coding sequence is TGCAGTGCCCGCCAGGCGCGGGGGGGTGGTGAGGCGCAGTATTTT. Amino acid sequence: CSARQARGGGEAQYF.

This sequence joins TRBV7-2 and TRBJ2-7; TRBD2 agrees at 10 bases. V shed 1 base, J shed 0 bases, and the junction held 3 bases outside the gene matches. CDR1 and CDR2 from the germline V gene are SGHTA and FQGNSA. This CDR3 has 16 residues. The chain's CDR3 is CASSLDLAGASYEQYF. DNA of the CDR3: TGTGCCAGCAGCTTAGACCTAGCGGGAGCCTCCTACGAGCAGTACTTC.

The J gene is TRBJ2-3, the V gene TRBV4-3; no clear D gene. V lost 4 bases to trimming and J lost 6 bases, with 11 bases between them. Germline V gene sequence: CDR1 LGHNA, CDR2 YSLEER. The CDR3 is 13 amino acids. CDR3 loop: CASSRTVGDTQYF. The CDR3 coding sequence is TGCGCCAGCAGCCGAACGGTGGGTGATACGCAGTATTTT.

The rearrangement joins TRBV29-1 to TRBJ2-4; D is perhaps TRBD2 (5 bases). Trimming removed 7 bases from V and 0 bases from J, with 13 bases in between. The CDR3 has 14 amino acids. Germline CDR1 is SQVTM and CDR2 is ANQGSEA. This CDR3 is CSGYGGSAKNIQYF. The CDR3 DNA follows: TGCAGCGGTTATGGAGGATCAGCCAAAAACATTCAGTACTTC. Full variable domain (missing parts from reference TRBV29-1 and TRBJ2-4): SAVISQKPSRDICQRGTSLTIQCQVDSQVTMMFWYRQQPGQSLTLIATANQGSEATYESGFVIDKFPISRPNLTFSTLTVSNMSPEDSSIYLCSGYGGSAKNIQYFGAGTRLSVL.

This clonotype was seen a handful of times. The J gene is TRBJ2-3, the V gene TRBV12-3 or TRBV12-4, with 7 bases fitting TRBD2. V was clipped by 9 bases and J by 15 bases; unmatched bases: 12. This CDR3 region has 11 residues. This CDR3 reads CASTTGTKGYF. CDR3 DNA sequence: TGTGCCAGTACTACCGGGACTAAGGGTTATTTT.

This clonotype was counted only a few times. The V gene is TRBV5-1, the J gene TRBJ2-3; D is perhaps TRBD1 or TRBD2 (5 bases each). The V gene's germline CDR1 is SGHRS and CDR2 YFSETQ. Trimming left V 0 bases short and J 4 bases short, with 18 bases between. This CDR3 spans 17 amino acids. The CDR3 nucleotides are TGCGCCAGCAGCTTGGAAGTTTCGGGGACCATTGCAGATACGCAGTATTTT. Its translation: CASSLEVSGTIADTQYF.